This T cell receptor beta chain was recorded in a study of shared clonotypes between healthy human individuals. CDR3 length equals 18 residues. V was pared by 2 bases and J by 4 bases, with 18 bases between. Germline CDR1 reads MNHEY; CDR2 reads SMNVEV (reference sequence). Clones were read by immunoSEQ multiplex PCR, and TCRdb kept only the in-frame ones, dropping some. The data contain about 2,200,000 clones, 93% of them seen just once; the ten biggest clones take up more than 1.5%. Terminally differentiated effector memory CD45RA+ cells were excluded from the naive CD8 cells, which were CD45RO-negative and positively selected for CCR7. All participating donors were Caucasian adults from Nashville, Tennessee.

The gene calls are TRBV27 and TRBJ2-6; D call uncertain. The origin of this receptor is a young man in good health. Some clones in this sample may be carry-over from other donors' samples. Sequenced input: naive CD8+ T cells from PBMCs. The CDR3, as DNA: TGTGCCAGCAGTTTAAGAGACGGCACCCCGGAGGGGGCCAACGTCCTGACTTTC. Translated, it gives CASSLRDGTPEGANVLTF.